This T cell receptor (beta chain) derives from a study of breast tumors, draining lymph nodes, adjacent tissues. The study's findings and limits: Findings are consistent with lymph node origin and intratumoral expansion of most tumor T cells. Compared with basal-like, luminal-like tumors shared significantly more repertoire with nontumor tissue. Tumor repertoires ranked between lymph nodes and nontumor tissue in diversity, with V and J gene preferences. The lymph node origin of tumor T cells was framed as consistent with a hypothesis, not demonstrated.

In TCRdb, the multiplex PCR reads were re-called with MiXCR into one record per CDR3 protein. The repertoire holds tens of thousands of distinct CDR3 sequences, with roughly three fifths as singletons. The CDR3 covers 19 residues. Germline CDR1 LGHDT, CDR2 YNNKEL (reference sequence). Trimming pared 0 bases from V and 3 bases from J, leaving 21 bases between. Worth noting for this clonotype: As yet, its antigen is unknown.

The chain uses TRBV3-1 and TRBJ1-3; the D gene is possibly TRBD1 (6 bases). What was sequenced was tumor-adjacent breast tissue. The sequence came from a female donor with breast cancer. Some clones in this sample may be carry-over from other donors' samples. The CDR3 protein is CASSQDQSETGGRGNTIYF. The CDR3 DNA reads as TGTGCCAGCAGCCAAGATCAGTCGGAAACGGGGGGGCGTGGAAACACCATATATTTT.